This entry lists 29 T cell receptor beta chains sequenced from one sample in a study of graft-versus-host responses after intestinal transplantation. Measured with immunoSEQ multiplex PCR; TCRdb has only the in-frame clones, and not every one. Of roughly 75,000 clones listed, 75% to 95% are singletons. These receptors' antigens are unknown. This specimen consisted of unstimulated CD4+ T cells sorted from spleen or lymph node cells, obtained before intestinal transplant. Receptor source: a human donor who received an intestinal transplant.

V gene TRBV19 combines with J gene TRBJ1-5; D might be TRBD1 (5 bases). There are 17 residues in the CDR3. Germline loops: CDR1 LNHDA, CDR2 SQIVND (reference sequence). Trimming shortened V by 5 bases and J by 8 bases, and 25 bases separated the two germline ends. CDR3 bases: TGTGCCAGTAGTGCGGGGAGGGGAGGGGCCCGAGGAGAGCCCCAGCATTTT. Translation gives CASSAGRGGARGEPQHF.

The chain joins TRBV23-1 to TRBJ2-7; 10 nucleotides align to TRBD1. Being an ORF, TRBV23-1 has a function that is uncertain. Trimming took 0 bases from V and 2 from J; bases not matched to a gene: 7. The CDR3 is made up of 17 amino acids. Here the CDR3 reads CASSQSDSDRGPYEQYF. As DNA, the CDR3 is TGCGCCAGCAGTCAATCAGACTCTGACAGGGGGCCCTACGAGCAGTACTTC.

The chain carries TRBV6-5 and TRBJ2-6; tentatively, D is TRBD1 (5 bases). The length of the CDR3 is 15 residues. V shed 4 bases and J shed 4 bases, with 11 bases lying between them. CDR1 is MNHEY and CDR2 is SVGAGI in the germline V gene. The chain's CDR3 is CASSFRVTGANVLTF. As DNA, the CDR3 is TGTGCCAGCAGTTTCAGGGTAACCGGGGCCAACGTCCTGACTTTC.

The chain is built from TRBV7-2 and TRBJ1-5; TRBD1 matches 7 bases. This CDR3 is 16 amino acids long. V was clipped by 1 base and J by 3 bases; unmatched bases: 6. Germline CDR1 is SGHTA and CDR2 is FQGNSA. The CDR3: CASSLGTGRLNQPQHF. CDR3 DNA sequence: TGTGCCAGCAGCTTAGGGACAGGCCGGCTCAATCAGCCCCAGCATTTT.

The chain links TRBV5-1 to TRBJ2-5, with 12 bases aligning to TRBD2. The CDR3 contains 17 residues. Germline CDR1 reads SGHRS; CDR2 reads YFSETQ. V shed 4 bases and J 5 bases; nucleotides not matched to a gene: 12. The CDR3 reads CASSPGTSGLVGETQYF. The CDR3 region has the DNA TGCGCCAGCAGCCCGGGGACTAGCGGGCTTGTGGGCGAGACCCAGTACTTC.

The chain carries TRBV27 and TRBJ2-3; 7 positions match TRBD1. V was pared by 6 bases and J by 1 base, with 7 bases of the junction left unmatched. The CDR3 covers 15 residues. The germline gives CDR1 MNHEY, CDR2 SMNVEV (reference sequence). The CDR3 DNA follows: TGTGCCAGCAGGCGCAAGGGGGCGGGCACAGATACGCAGTATTTT. Translating it yields CASRRKGAGTDTQYF.

The chain is built from TRBV29-1 and TRBJ1-2; weak D call: TRBD1 (5 bases). Germline loops: CDR1 SQVTM, CDR2 ANQGSEA. V lost 3 bases to trimming and J lost 7 bases, with 9 bases between them. This CDR3 contains 11 residues. In nucleotides, the CDR3 is TGCAGCGTTGATCGGGGGGTTGGCTACACCTTC. Its protein product is CSVDRGVGYTF.

The J gene is TRBJ1-2, the V gene TRBV29-1; D remains ambiguous. The CDR3 is 13 amino acids. The germline V gene has CDR1 SQVTM and CDR2 ANQGSEA. Trimming shortened V by 3 bases and J by 0 bases, and 8 bases separated the two germline ends. CDR3 in amino acids: CSVEGTSNYGYTF. The CDR3 coding sequence is TGCAGCGTTGAGGGCACTTCTAACTATGGCTACACCTTC. The full variable domain, completed using reference TRBV29-1 and TRBJ1-2, is SAVISQKPSRDICQRGTSLTIQCQVDSQVTMMFWYRQQPGQSLTLIATANQGSEATYESGFVIDKFPISRPNLTFSTLTVSNMSPEDSSIYLCSVEGTSNYGYTFGSGTRLTVV.

The rearrangement links TRBV6-5 to TRBJ1-5; D perhaps matches TRBD1 (5 bases). The V end was cut by 9 bases, the J end by 6 bases, with 12 bases between. This CDR3 comprises 12 residues. The germline gives CDR1 MNHEY, CDR2 SVGAGI. The CDR3 DNA reads as TGTGCCAGTGGGGCATACGGTCAGCCCCAGCATTTT. Translating gives CASGAYGQPQHF.

The V call is TRBV12-2, the J call TRBJ1-3; the D call TRBD1 from the table was never checked on the DNA. TRBV12-2 is a known pseudogene. CDR3 length: 16 amino acids. CDR3 DNA sequence: TGTGCAAGTCGCTCCAGTCACAGCCACTCTGGAAACACCATATATTTT. Its translation is CASRSSHSHSGNTIYF.

V is TRBV6-5 and J is TRBJ2-7; D possibly corresponds to TRBD2 (6 bases). V was cut by 7 bases and J by 6 bases, with 19 bases left in between. CDR1 MNHEY and CDR2 SVGAGI come from the germline V gene. There are 14 residues in the CDR3. CDR3 sequence reads: CASKLLGGGREQYF. DNA of the CDR3: TGTGCCAGCAAGCTATTGGGGGGAGGCCGCGAGCAGTACTTC.

V gene TRBV6-1 combines with J gene TRBJ2-7; 10 nucleotides align to TRBD1. After removal of 6 bases from V and 0 bases from J, the junction contained 2 bases not matched to a gene. Germline lookup yields CDR1 MNHNS and CDR2 SASEGT. The CDR3 length is 14 residues. CDR3 sequence (DNA): TGTGCCAGCAGCGACAGGGGGCTCTCCTACGAGCAGTACTTC. Its translation is CASSDRGLSYEQYF.

This clone was detected only a few times. The chain is built from TRBV6-1 and TRBJ1-4; no firm D call. The CDR3 covers 16 residues. CDR1 and CDR2 from the germline V gene are MNHNS and SASEGT. Trimming took off 2 bases at V and 0 bases at J, with 10 bases between the two ends. The CDR3 coding sequence is TGTGCCAGCAGTGAAAACAGATATGCAACTAATGAAAAACTGTTTTTT. Translated: CASSENRYATNEKLFF.

The J gene is TRBJ1-3, the V gene TRBV9; D possibly corresponds to TRBD1 (5 bases). CDR3 length: 15 amino acids. V shed 4 bases and J shed 0 bases, with 11 bases lying between them. Per germline, CDR1 SGDLS and CDR2 YYNGEE. This chain's CDR3 is CASSMGQDSGNTIYF. The CDR3, as DNA: TGTGCCAGCAGCATGGGGCAGGACTCTGGAAACACCATATATTTT.

The rearrangement joins TRBV30 to TRBJ1-1, with D perhaps matching TRBD1 (5 bases). The CDR3 has 14 amino acids. Between the trimmed V and J ends, which lost 0 bases and 2 bases, there was a span of 10 bases. Germline V gene lookup returns CDR1 GTSNPN and CDR2 SVGIG (reference sequence). The CDR3 DNA reads as TGTGCCTGGAGTGTAGTCCAGGGTAACACTGAAGCTTTCTTT. Encoded protein: CAWSVVQGNTEAFF.

The V and J genes are TRBV9 and TRBJ1-5; 10 bases align to TRBD1. In germline, CDR1 is SGDLS, CDR2 YYNGEE. The CDR3 has 16 amino acids. The CDR3: CAGRLRQGASNQPQHF. The CDR3 region has the DNA TGTGCTGGGAGACTCCGACAGGGGGCTAGCAATCAGCCCCAGCATTTT. The entire variable domain, with the rest obtained from reference TRBV9 and TRBJ1-5, is as follows: DSGVTQTPKHLITATGQRVTLRCSPRSGDLSVYWYQQSLDQGLQFLIQYYNGEERAKGNILERFSAQQFPDLHSELNLSSLELGDSALYFCAGRLRQGASNQPQHFGDGTRLSIL.

This rearrangement joins TRBV20-1 to TRBJ2-1; D is perhaps TRBD2 (5 bases). The CDR3 is 11 amino acids. Germline-derived CDR1 and CDR2 are DFQATT and SNEGSKA (reference sequence). The V gene lost 4 bases and the J gene lost 8 bases, with 9 bases spanning the gap. The CDR3 is CSATDSHEQFF. The CDR3 DNA is TGCAGTGCTACGGACTCACATGAGCAGTTCTTC.

This clone has just a few counts. The chain joins TRBV5-4 to TRBJ2-7; the match to TRBD2 covers 12 bases. J gave up 5 bases and V 3 bases, and 6 bases lay outside the gene matches. This CDR3 is built from 15 residues. Germline lookup yields CDR1 SGHNT and CDR2 YYREEE (reference sequence). CDR3: CASSSTTSGGDEQYF. In DNA, the CDR3 is TGTGCCAGCAGCTCGACGACTAGCGGGGGAGACGAGCAGTACTTC.

This chain links TRBV7-2 with TRBJ2-3, with 7 nucleotides matching TRBD1. The CDR3 extends over 15 amino acids. Germline V gene sequence: CDR1 SGHTA, CDR2 FQGNSA. The ends lost 1 base at V and 3 bases at J; junction bases unmatched: 4. The CDR3 nucleotides are TGTGCCAGCAGCTTAGACTCCAGGGGGACAGATACGCAGTATTTT. It specifies CASSLDSRGTDTQYF.

This clone has more than one count but fewer than ten. The chain is built from TRBV14 and TRBJ1-4; D ambiguous. Deletions cut 6 bases from V and 6 bases from J, with 23 bases between. The CDR3 length is 17 residues. Germline lookup yields CDR1 SGHDN and CDR2 FVKESK. This chain's CDR3 is CASSRATFRLSDEKLFF. As DNA, the CDR3 is TGTGCCAGCAGTCGAGCGACCTTTAGACTTTCGGATGAAAAACTGTTTTTT.

This chain uses TRBV5-5 with TRBJ2-7; weak D call: TRBD2 (7 bases). Per germline, CDR1 SGHKS and CDR2 YYEKEE (reference sequence). This CDR3 comprises 16 residues. V lost 6 bases to trimming and J lost 0 bases, with 19 bases between them. CDR3 loop: CASTMFGGGPSYEQYF. The CDR3 bases are TGTGCCAGCACCATGTTTGGGGGGGGGCCCTCCTACGAGCAGTACTTC. The variable domain in full, with the rest retrieved from reference TRBV5-5 and TRBJ2-7, is DAGVTQSPTHLIKTRGQQVTLRCSPISGHKSVSWYQQVLGQGPQFIFQYYEKEERGRGNFPDRFSARQFPNYSSELNVNALLLGDSALYLCASTMFGGGPSYEQYFGPGTRLTVT.

The gene calls are TRBV7-9 and TRBJ1-4; 8 bases agree with TRBD1. The CDR3 runs to 14 residues. V trimming: 4 bases; J trimming: 7 bases; junction bases outside the gene matches: 5. Germline V gene sequence: CDR1 SEHNR, CDR2 FQNEAQ (reference sequence). The CDR3 loop reads CASSSQGAFEKLFF. The CDR3 DNA follows: TGTGCCAGCAGCTCCCAGGGGGCTTTTGAAAAACTGTTTTTT.

The J gene is TRBJ2-2, the V gene TRBV6-5, with D possibly being TRBD1 (5 bases). Trimming removed 7 bases from V and 4 bases from J, with 13 bases in between. CDR3 length equals 14 residues. Germline assignment: CDR1 MNHEY and CDR2 SVGAGI. The CDR3 DNA is TGTGCCAGCACAAGAGCAGGGCCCACCGGGGAGCTGTTTTTT. Translation gives CASTRAGPTGELFF.

The chain employs TRBV6-4 and TRBJ1-6; 8 positions agree with TRBD1. The germline gives CDR1 MRHNA, CDR2 SNTAGT. The CDR3 spans 16 residues. The junction had 10 bases not matched to a gene; V was cut back by 6 bases and J by 6 bases. The CDR3 DNA follows: TGTGCCAGCAGGGCAGACAGGGGCTATTTTAATTCACCCCTCCACTTT. It specifies CASRADRGYFNSPLHF.

The CDR3 region has the DNA TGTGCCAGCAGCCCGATGGACTGGAGCGGGAAGACCTACGAGCAGTACTTC. Amino acid sequence: CASSPMDWSGKTYEQYF. The chain couples TRBV11-2 to TRBJ2-7; TRBD2 matches 7 bases. Losses at the gene ends were 5 bases for V and 2 bases for J; bases not matched to a gene: 15. Per germline, CDR1 SGHAT and CDR2 FQNNGV. This CDR3 contains 17 residues.

This chain links TRBV7-2 with TRBJ1-5; possibly TRBD1 for D (6 bases). The CDR3 has 15 amino acids. The germline V gene has CDR1 SGHTA and CDR2 FQGNSA. Trimming pared 1 base from V and 4 bases from J, leaving 11 bases between. DNA of the CDR3: TGTGCCAGCAGCTTAGAGGGGGACCAAAATCAGCCCCAGCATTTT. Amino acids: CASSLEGDQNQPQHF.

V and J are TRBV19 and TRBJ2-1; TRBD2 agrees at 10 bases. The CDR3 loop spans 14 amino acids. With V trimmed by 7 bases and J by 7 bases, 7 bases remained unmatched. Germline CDR1 LNHDA, CDR2 SQIVND (reference sequence). The CDR3 protein is CASTERGGRNEQFF. In DNA, the CDR3 is TGTGCCAGTACTGAGCGGGGGGGCCGGAATGAGCAGTTCTTC.

The CDR3 region is CASSQDTGDRANTGELFF. The CDR3 nucleotides are TGCGCCAGCAGCCAAGATACGGGGGACAGGGCGAACACCGGGGAGCTGTTTTTT. This chain connects TRBV4-3 to TRBJ2-2; 9 nucleotides agree with TRBD1. V dropped 0 bases and J dropped 0; count of bases not matched to a gene: 5. Germline V gene lookup returns CDR1 LGHNA and CDR2 YSLEER. This CDR3 comprises 18 residues.

J is TRBJ2-7 and V is TRBV9; weak D call: TRBD2 (7 bases). CDR1 and CDR2 (germline): SGDLS, YYNGEE. Trimming removed 0 bases at V and 2 bases at J, with 15 bases between. The CDR3 extends over 16 amino acids. The CDR3 loop reads CASSVDERGGTYEQYF. CDR3 nucleotides: TGTGCCAGCAGCGTAGATGAGAGGGGGGGTACCTACGAGCAGTACTTC.